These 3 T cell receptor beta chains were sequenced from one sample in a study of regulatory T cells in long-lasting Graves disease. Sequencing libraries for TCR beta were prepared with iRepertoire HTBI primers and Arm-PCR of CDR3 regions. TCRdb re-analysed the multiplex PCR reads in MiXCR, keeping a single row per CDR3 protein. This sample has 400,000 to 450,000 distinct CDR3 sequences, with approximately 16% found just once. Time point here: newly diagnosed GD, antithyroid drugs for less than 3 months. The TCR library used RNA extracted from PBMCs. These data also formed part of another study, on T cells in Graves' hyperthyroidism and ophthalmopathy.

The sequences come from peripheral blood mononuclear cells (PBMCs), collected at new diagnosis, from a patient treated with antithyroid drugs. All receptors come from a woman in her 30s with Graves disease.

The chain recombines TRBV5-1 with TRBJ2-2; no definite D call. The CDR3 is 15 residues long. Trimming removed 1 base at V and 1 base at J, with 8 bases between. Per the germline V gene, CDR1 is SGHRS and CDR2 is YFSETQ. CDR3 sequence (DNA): TGCGCCAGCAGCTTGCCGGCAGGGAACACCGGGGAGCTGTTTTTT. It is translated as CASSLPAGNTGELFF.

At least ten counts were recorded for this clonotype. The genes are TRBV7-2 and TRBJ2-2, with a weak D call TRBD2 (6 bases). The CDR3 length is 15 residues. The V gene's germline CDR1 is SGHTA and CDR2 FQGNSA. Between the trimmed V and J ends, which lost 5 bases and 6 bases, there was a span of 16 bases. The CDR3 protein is CASSKTSSSSGELFF. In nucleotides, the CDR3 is TGTGCCAGCAGCAAAACTAGCTCCTCCTCCGGGGAGCTGTTTTTT.

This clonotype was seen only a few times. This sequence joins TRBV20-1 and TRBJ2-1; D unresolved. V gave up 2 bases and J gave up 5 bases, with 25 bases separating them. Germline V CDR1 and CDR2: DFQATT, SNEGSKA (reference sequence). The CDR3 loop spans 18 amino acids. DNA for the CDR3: TGCAGTGCTAGACCCCTCATAGGGCTAGTCGGTAGGCACAATGAGCAGTTCTTC. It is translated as CSARPLIGLVGRHNEQFF.